The 11 T cell receptor beta chains listed next were all sequenced from one sample in a study of T cell responses to AZD1222 COVID-19 vaccine. TCRdb's copy holds only in-frame clones and misses some; the assay was immunoSEQ multiplex PCR. The sample includes about 70,000 clones, approximately 90% of them seen just once. This sample comprised peripheral blood, obtained 28 days after the second dose of the MenACWY control vaccine. These receptors were collected from an adult who received the MenACWY meningococcal vaccine as a control.

The chain recombines TRBV23-1 with TRBJ1-3; D not resolved. TRBV23-1 is reported as an ORF; its role is uncertain. With 7 bases removed from V and 2 bases from J, the gap between germline ends came to 12 bases. The CDR3 runs to 14 residues. The CDR3 bases are TGCGCCAGCATACGAGGTGCTGCTGGAAACACCATATATTTT. This encodes CASIRGAAGNTIYF.

This clone was observed a single time. The rearrangement links TRBV10-2 to TRBJ2-3; 11 bases map to TRBD2. The CDR3 sequence is 15 residues long. Germline values: CDR1 WSHSY, CDR2 SAAADI. V shed 8 bases, J shed 5 bases, and the junction held 9 bases outside the gene matches. CDR3 amino acids: CASLAGGPGGDTQYF. CDR3 nucleotide sequence: TGCGCCAGCTTAGCGGGAGGGCCGGGCGGAGATACGCAGTATTTT.

J is TRBJ2-2 and V is TRBV3-1 (or the pseudogene TRBV3-2), with D maybe TRBD2 (5 bases). This CDR3 has 12 residues. The V end lost 8 bases, the J end lost 4 bases, and 8 bases lay between the germline ends. Germline CDR1 reads LGHDT; CDR2 reads YNNKEL (reference sequence). The CDR3 loop is CASWTPTGELFF. The DNA for the CDR3 is TGTGCCAGCTGGACTCCCACCGGGGAGCTGTTTTTT.

V and J are TRBV29-1 and TRBJ2-1; D remains unclear. Germline V gene sequence: CDR1 SQVTM, CDR2 ANQGSEA. V shed 1 base and J shed 2 bases, with 9 bases lying between them. The CDR3 runs 14 residues. CDR3 bases: TGCAGCGTTGAAGGGCTAGTAGCCTACAATGAGCAGTTCTTC. Translation gives CSVEGLVAYNEQFF.

This rearrangement joins TRBV3-1 (or the pseudogene TRBV3-2) to TRBJ2-7, with TRBD1 as a possible D gene (6 bases). V gave up 4 bases and J gave up 6 bases, with 13 bases separating them. CDR3 length equals 13 residues. From germline, CDR1 is LGHDT and CDR2 YNNKEL (reference sequence). The CDR3 region has the DNA TGTGCCAGCAGCCCCTTGGAAGGGGGCGAGCAGTACTTC. Protein product: CASSPLEGGEQYF.

This chain joins TRBV6-5 and TRBJ1-1, with D uncertain. CDR1 and CDR2 from the germline V gene are MNHEY and SVGAGI. V gave up 3 bases and J gave up 6 bases, with 17 bases separating them. This CDR3 has 15 amino acids. This CDR3 is CASSYVVGNSAEAFF. DNA for the CDR3: TGTGCCAGCAGTTATGTCGTGGGGAATAGCGCTGAAGCTTTCTTT.

V is TRBV5-1 and J is TRBJ2-7, with TRBD1 matching over 9 bases. V dropped 3 bases and J dropped 2; count of bases not matched to a gene: 6. Germline V lookup: CDR1 SGHRS, CDR2 YFSETQ. The CDR3 has 15 amino acids. CDR3 sequence: CASSWGTGPAYEQYF. As DNA, the CDR3 is TGCGCCAGCAGCTGGGGGACAGGGCCCGCCTACGAGCAGTACTTC.

The CDR3 here is CASSEASYGNTIYF. Written as DNA, the CDR3 is TGTGCCAGCAGTGAAGCGTCCTACGGAAACACCATATATTTT. The rearrangement joins TRBV6-1 to TRBJ1-3; D unclear. Germline V gene data show CDR1 as MNHNS and CDR2 as SASEGT. V lost 0 bases and J lost 4, with 7 bases in between. There are 14 residues in the CDR3.

This clone was detected once. J is TRBJ1-5 and V is TRBV28; D is undetermined. The CDR3 consists of 14 residues. Looked up from germline, CDR1 is MDHEN and CDR2 is SYDVKM. V shed 4 bases and J shed 6 bases, with 13 bases lying between them. DNA of the CDR3: TGTGCCAGCAGTTCGAACGGGAACTTTCAGCCCCAGCATTTT. Translated: CASSSNGNFQPQHF.

The chain employs TRBV6-5 and TRBJ2-1; TRBD1 matches at 8 bases. V shed 2 bases, J shed 9 bases, and the junction held 6 bases outside the gene matches. The CDR3 is made up of 14 amino acids. Germline V gene data show CDR1 as MNHEY and CDR2 as SVGAGI. CDR3 coding DNA: TGTGCCAGCAGTTACCTTGGACAGGGCAGTGAGCAGTTCTTC. This translates into CASSYLGQGSEQFF.

The V call is TRBV5-1, the J call TRBJ2-7, with D possibly being TRBD1 (5 bases). This CDR3 region has 13 residues. V shed 4 bases and J shed 4 bases, with 12 bases lying between them. The germline V gene has CDR1 SGHRS and CDR2 YFSETQ. CDR3 sequence: CASSTGPGYEQYF. Written as DNA, the CDR3 is TGCGCCAGCAGCACAGGACCGGGTTACGAGCAGTACTTC.